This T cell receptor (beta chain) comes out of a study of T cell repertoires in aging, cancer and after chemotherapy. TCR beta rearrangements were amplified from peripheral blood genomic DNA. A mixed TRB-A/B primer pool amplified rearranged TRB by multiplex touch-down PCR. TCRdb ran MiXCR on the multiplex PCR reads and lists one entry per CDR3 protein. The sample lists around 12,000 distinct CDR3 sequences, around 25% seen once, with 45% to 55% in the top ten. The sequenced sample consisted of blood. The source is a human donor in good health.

The CDR3 spells CASSPVPPRGNTIYF. CDR3 nucleotides: TGTGCCAGCTCACCAGTCCCCCCACGCGGAAACACCATATATTTT. The chain joins TRBV18 to TRBJ1-3; D remains unclear. Trimming shortened V by 2 bases and J by 4 bases, and 12 bases separated the two germline ends. The germline V gene has CDR1 KGHSH and CDR2 LQKENI. This CDR3 region has 15 residues.